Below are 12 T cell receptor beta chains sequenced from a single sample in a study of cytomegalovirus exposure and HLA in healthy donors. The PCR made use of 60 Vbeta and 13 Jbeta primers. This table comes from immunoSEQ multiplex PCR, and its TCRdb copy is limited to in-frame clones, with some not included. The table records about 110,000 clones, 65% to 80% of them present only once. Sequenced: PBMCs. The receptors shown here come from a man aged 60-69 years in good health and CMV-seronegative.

The chain's CDR3 is CASRWGGQETQYF. The CDR3 DNA reads TGTGCCAGCAGGTGGGGAGGACAAGAGACCCAGTACTTC. The genes are TRBV7-6 and TRBJ2-5; tentative D call: TRBD2 (6 bases). V was trimmed by 6 bases and J by 2 bases, leaving 10 bases between them. This CDR3 spans 13 amino acids. Looked up from germline, CDR1 is SGHVS and CDR2 is FNYEAQ.

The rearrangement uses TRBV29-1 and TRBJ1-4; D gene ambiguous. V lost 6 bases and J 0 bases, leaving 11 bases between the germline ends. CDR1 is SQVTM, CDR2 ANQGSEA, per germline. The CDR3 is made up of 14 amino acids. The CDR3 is CSVYGRTTNEKLFF. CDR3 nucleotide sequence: TGCAGCGTATACGGGAGGACAACTAATGAAAAACTGTTTTTT.

CDR3 region: CASSGPGQGGQGVKLFF. The CDR3 DNA follows: TGTGCCAGCAGCGGCCCGGGACAGGGGGGACAAGGGGTAAAACTGTTTTTT. The chain is built from TRBV5-6 and TRBJ1-4; 11 bases fit TRBD1. With 4 bases clipped from V and 10 bases from J, the junction kept 15 bases outside the gene matches. This CDR3 region has 17 residues. CDR1 SGHDT and CDR2 YYEEEE come from the germline V gene. The full variable domain, rest sourced from reference TRBV5-6 and TRBJ1-4, is DAGVTQSPTHLIKTRGQQVTLRCSPKSGHDTVSWYQQALGQGPQFIFQYYEEEERQRGNFPDRFSGHQFPNYSSELNVNALLLGDSALYLCASSGPGQGGQGVKLFFGSGTQLSVL.

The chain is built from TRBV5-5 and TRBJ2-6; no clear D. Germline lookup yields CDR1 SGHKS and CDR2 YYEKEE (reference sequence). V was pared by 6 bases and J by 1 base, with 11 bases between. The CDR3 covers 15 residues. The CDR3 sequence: CASNLHRSGANVLTF. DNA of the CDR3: TGTGCCAGCAACCTGCACAGATCTGGGGCCAACGTCCTGACTTTC.

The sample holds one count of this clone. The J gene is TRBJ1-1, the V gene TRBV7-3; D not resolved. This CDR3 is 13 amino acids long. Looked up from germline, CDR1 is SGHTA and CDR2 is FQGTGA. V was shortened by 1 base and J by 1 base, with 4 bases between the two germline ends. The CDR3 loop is CASSLRANTEAFF. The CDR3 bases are TGTGCCAGCAGCTTAAGGGCGAACACTGAAGCTTTCTTT.

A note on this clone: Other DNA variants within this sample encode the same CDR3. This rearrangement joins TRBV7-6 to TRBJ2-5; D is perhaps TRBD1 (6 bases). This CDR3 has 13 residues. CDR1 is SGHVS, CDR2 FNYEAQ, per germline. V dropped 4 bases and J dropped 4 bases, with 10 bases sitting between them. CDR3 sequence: CASSYRDRETQYF. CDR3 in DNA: TGTGCCAGCAGCTACAGGGATAGAGAGACCCAGTACTTC.

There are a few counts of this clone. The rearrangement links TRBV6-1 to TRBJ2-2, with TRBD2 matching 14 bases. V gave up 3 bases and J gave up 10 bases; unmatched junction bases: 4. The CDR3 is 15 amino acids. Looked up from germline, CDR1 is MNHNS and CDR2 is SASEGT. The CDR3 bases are TGTGCCAGCAGTGACGGACTAGCGGGGGGAAAGGAGCTGTTTTTT. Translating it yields CASSDGLAGGKELFF.

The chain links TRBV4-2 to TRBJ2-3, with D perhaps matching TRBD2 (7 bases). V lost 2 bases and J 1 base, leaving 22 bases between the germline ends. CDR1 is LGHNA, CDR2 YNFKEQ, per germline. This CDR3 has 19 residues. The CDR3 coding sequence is TGTGCCAGCAGCCAAACTGGGGGGGGCCGTCTCCGCGGCACAGATACGCAGTATTTT. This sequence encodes CASSQTGGGRLRGTDTQYF.

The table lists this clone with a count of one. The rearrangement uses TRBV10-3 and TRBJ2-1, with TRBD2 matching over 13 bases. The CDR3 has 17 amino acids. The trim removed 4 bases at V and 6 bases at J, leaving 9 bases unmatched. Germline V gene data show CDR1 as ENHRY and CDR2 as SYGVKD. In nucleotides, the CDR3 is TGTGCCATCAGTGCCCGGACTAGCGGGGGCCTCCTCAATGAGCAGTTCTTC. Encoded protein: CAISARTSGGLLNEQFF.

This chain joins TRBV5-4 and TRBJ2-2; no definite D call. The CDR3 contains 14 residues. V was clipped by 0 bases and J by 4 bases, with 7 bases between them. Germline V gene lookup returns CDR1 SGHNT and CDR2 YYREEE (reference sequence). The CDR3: CASSLDYGTGELFF. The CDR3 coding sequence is TGTGCCAGCAGCTTGGATTACGGCACCGGGGAGCTGTTTTTT.

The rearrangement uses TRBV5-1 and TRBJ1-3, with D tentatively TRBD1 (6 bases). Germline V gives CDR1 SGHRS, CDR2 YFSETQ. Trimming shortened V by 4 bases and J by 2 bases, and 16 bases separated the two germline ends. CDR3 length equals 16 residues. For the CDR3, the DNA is TGCGCCAGCAGCGTGGACAGCCCGAACACTGGAAACACCATATATTTT. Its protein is CASSVDSPNTGNTIYF. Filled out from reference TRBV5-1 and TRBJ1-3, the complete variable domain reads KAGVTQTPRYLIKTRGQQVTLSCSPISGHRSVSWYQQTPGQGLQFLFEYFSETQRNKGNFPGRFSGRQFSNSRSEMNVSTLELGDSALYLCASSVDSPNTGNTIYFGEGSWLTVV.

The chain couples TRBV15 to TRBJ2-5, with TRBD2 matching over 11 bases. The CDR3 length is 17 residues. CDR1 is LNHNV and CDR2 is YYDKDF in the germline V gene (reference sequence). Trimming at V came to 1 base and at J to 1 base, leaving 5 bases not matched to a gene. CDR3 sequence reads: CATSRGLAGGIQETQYF. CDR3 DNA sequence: TGTGCCACCAGCAGAGGTCTAGCGGGGGGCATCCAAGAGACCCAGTACTTC.